A selection of T cell receptor beta chains follows, all from one sample in a study of identifying expanded T cells in peripheral blood. Profiled with immunoSEQ multiplex PCR; TCRdb holds only in-frame clones, not every one. Among approximately 50,000 clones, roughly 82% were seen once, and the ten largest hold 14%. Sequenced input: blood. The receptors derive from a person aged 18 to 70 in good health. Both conserved end residues are part of each CDR3. D genes are given only for firm matches. The size entry is marked missing in some rows and otherwise reads once, few, many or a size class.

J,V,D,size,CDR3,DNA
TRBJ1-2,TRBV18,TRBD1,NA,CASSRGGDRGPPNYGYTF,TGTGCCAGCTCACGAGGAGGGGACAGGGGACCTCCTAACTATGGCTACACCTTC
TRBJ1-2,TRBV7-2,NA,NA,CASSLAPPGPSNYGYTF,TGTGCCAGCAGCTTAGCCCCCCCAGGGCCCTCCAACTATGGCTACACCTTC
TRBJ2-5,TRBV4-1,NA,NA,CASSQVEGEPWATQYF,TGCGCCAGCAGCCAAGTTGAAGGGGAGCCGTGGGCGACCCAGTACTTC
TRBJ2-2,TRBV5-6,NA,NA,CASSYIPGAGELFF,TGTGCCAGCAGCTATATTCCGGGGGCCGGGGAGCTGTTTTTT
TRBJ1-1,TRBV6-5,TRBD1,NA,CASSPPAGGAEAFF,TGTGCCAGCAGCCCCCCGGCAGGGGGGGCTGAAGCTTTCTTT
TRBJ2-5,TRBV19,NA,NA,CASRTPATETQYF,TGTGCCAGTAGGACCCCGGCTACAGAGACCCAGTACTTC
TRBJ2-3,TRBV4-3,TRBD2,once,CASSQEAGGPYTQYF,TGCGCCAGCAGCCAAGAAGCGGGAGGGCCTTATACGCAGTATTTT
TRBJ2-3,TRBV5-4,NA,NA,CASSPSGWRTDTQYF,TGTGCCAGCAGCCCTTCGGGCTGGCGGACAGATACGCAGTATTTT
TRBJ2-5,TRBV13,TRBD2,NA,CASSQRTSGRALRETQYF,TGTGCCAGCAGCCAAAGGACTAGCGGGAGGGCCCTCCGAGAGACCCAGTACTTC
TRBJ1-2,TRBV30,NA,NA,CAWSVLVGHPNYGYTF,TGTGCCTGGAGTGTACTGGTGGGCCACCCTAACTATGGCTACACCTTC
TRBJ1-6,TRBV4-2,NA,NA,CASSQDLQNSPLHF,TGTGCCAGCAGCCAAGATCTTCAGAATTCACCCCTCCACTTT
TRBJ2-3,TRBV18,TRBD2,NA,CASSPTSGTTDTQYF,TGTGCCAGCTCACCAACTAGCGGGACCACAGATACGCAGTATTTT
TRBJ1-2,TRBV6-6,TRBD1,NA,CASTPGQGPDGYTF,TGTGCCAGCACCCCGGGACAGGGACCCGATGGCTACACCTTC
TRBJ2-5,TRBV18,NA,NA,CASSPKEETQYF,TGTGCCAGCTCACCAAAAGAGGAGACCCAGTACTTC
TRBJ1-4,TRBV9,NA,NA,CASSVHRVNEKLFF,TGTGCCAGCAGCGTACACAGGGTGAATGAAAAACTGTTTTTT
TRBJ2-5,TRBV27,NA,once,CASSLTRSRRDNQETQYF,TGTGCCAGCAGTTTAACACGTTCGAGACGAGACAACCAAGAGACCCAGTACTTC
TRBJ1-2,TRBV10-3,NA,once,CAISEYSVDGYTF,TGTGCCATCAGTGAATACTCAGTGGATGGCTACACCTTC
TRBJ1-1,TRBV19,NA,NA,CASKKGTGYTEAFF,TGTGCCAGTAAGAAAGGCACAGGTTACACTGAAGCTTTCTTT
TRBJ1-4,TRBV21-1,NA,NA,CASSKAASGHGHANEKLFF,TGTGCCAGCAGCAAAGCGGCTAGTGGCCATGGCCACGCCAATGAAAAACTGTTTTTT
TRBJ2-6,TRBV14,TRBD1,NA,CASSHTGVPGANVLTF,TGTGCCAGCAGCCATACAGGGGTCCCTGGGGCCAACGTCCTGACTTTC
TRBJ2-7,TRBV29-1,TRBD2,NA,CSASGGPVNEQYF,TGCAGCGCCTCGGGGGGGCCGGTAAACGAGCAGTACTTC
TRBJ2-1,TRBV12-5,TRBD1,NA,CASGFGQGHNEQFF,TGTGCTAGTGGTTTTGGACAGGGCCACAATGAGCAGTTCTTC
TRBJ2-7,TRBV5-4,TRBD1,NA,CASSLKGPSQGEQYF,TGTGCCAGCAGCTTGAAAGGGCCTTCACAGGGGGAGCAGTACTTC